The 5 T cell receptor beta chains reported below all come from one sample, sequenced in a study of shared clonotypes between healthy human individuals (dated by TCRdb to 2020 to 2022). Preparation of the library involved the immunoSEQ multiplex PCR assay. TCRdb mirrors the immuneACCESS table, restricted to in-frame sequences. Some clones are absent from its copies; in checked studies, under half trace to an unresolved V gene, and the reason for the others is unknown. For this sample there are a few million clones; 93% appear just once. The ten largest clonotypes hold 0.35% to 0.5% of the sample. The sequenced material came from naive CD4+ T cells from PBMCs. The intended sense of this specimen's cell subset or site label: CD45RA+ positively selected. Every receptor here comes from a man between 18 and 35 years old in good health. Some clones in this sample may be carry-over from other donors' samples.

To note about this clone: Other nucleotide sequences in the sample specify the same CDR3. The rearrangement joins TRBV5-1 to TRBJ2-3; the D is unclear. V was cut by 0 bases and J by 2 bases, with 7 bases left in between. The CDR3 loop spans 14 amino acids. Germline V lookup: CDR1 SGHRS, CDR2 YFSETQ. This CDR3 is CASSLESYTDTQYF. In nucleotides, the CDR3 is TGCGCCAGCAGCTTGGAAAGTTACACAGATACGCAGTATTTT.

This chain connects TRBV6-1 to TRBJ2-7; unclear D gene. CDR3 length: 16 amino acids. CDR1 and CDR2 (germline): MNHNS, SASEGT. Trimming shortened V by 0 bases and J by 3 bases, and 15 bases separated the two germline ends. DNA of the CDR3: TGTGCCAGCAGTGAAGCTATGGTTCCGCGGAACTACGAGCAGTACTTC. Encoded protein: CASSEAMVPRNYEQYF.

The rearrangement uses TRBV28 and TRBJ2-1; TRBD2 matches 11 bases. CDR1 and CDR2 (germline): MDHEN, SYDVKM. V was pared by 6 bases and J by 7 bases, with 20 bases of the junction left unmatched. This CDR3 is 19 amino acids long. The CDR3 DNA is TGTGCCAGCAGCGTCCTAGCGGGAGGCAACGGCGGACTTTGGAATGAGCAGTTCTTC. Its translation is CASSVLAGGNGGLWNEQFF.

CDR3 sequence: CASSSQGGGYEQFF. Written as DNA, the CDR3 is TGCGCCAGCAGCTCACAGGGAGGGGGGTATGAGCAGTTCTTC. This chain connects TRBV5-1 to TRBJ2-1; TRBD2 is a possible D gene (7 bases). Germline lookup yields CDR1 SGHRS and CDR2 YFSETQ. V dropped 3 bases and J dropped 8 bases, with 15 bases sitting between them. CDR3 length: 14 residues.

The chain has TRBV4-1 and TRBJ2-3, with 7 positions matching TRBD2. This CDR3 has 16 residues. Per germline, CDR1 MGHRA and CDR2 YSYEKL. V lost 0 bases, J lost 1 base, and 4 bases stayed unmatched. The CDR3 nucleotides are TGCGCCAGCAGCCAAGAAATAACTAGCGGCACAGATACGCAGTATTTT. Protein: CASSQEITSGTDTQYF.